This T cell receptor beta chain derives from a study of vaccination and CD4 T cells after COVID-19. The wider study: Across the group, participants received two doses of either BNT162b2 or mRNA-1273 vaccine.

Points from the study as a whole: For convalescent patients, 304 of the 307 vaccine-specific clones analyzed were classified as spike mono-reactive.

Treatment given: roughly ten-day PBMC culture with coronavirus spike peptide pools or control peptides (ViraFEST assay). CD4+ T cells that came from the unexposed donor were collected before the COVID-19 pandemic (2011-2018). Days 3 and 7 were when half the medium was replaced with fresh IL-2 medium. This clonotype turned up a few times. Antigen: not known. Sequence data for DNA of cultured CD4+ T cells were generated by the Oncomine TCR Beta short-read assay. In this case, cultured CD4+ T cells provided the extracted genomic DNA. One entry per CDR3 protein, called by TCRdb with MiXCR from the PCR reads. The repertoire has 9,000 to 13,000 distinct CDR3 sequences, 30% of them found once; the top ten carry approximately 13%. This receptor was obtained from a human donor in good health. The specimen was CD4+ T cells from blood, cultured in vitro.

CDR3 amino acids: CASSQGNYGYTF. For the CDR3, the DNA is TGCGCCAGCAGCCAGGGGAACTATGGCTACACCTTC. V gene TRBV4-3 combines with J gene TRBJ1-2; no clear D gene. The CDR3 spans 12 residues. V was shortened by 3 bases and J by 2 bases, with 4 bases between the two germline ends. Germline-derived CDR1 and CDR2 are LGHNA and YSLEER.